This TCR beta chain appears in the sequencing data of a study of T cells in Graves' hyperthyroidism and ophthalmopathy. The germline CDR1 and CDR2 sequences are MDHEN and SYDVKM. There are 11 residues in the CDR3. RNA transcripts were the template for amplifying TCR beta CDR3 regions. The HTBI primer set was used in a first-round RT-PCR of the TCR CDR3. MiXCR, run by TCRdb on the multiplex PCR reads, gives a single entry per CDR3 protein. The profile shows around 390,000 distinct CDR3 sequences, about 14% of them singletons. Sequences were obtained from blood. This rearrangement joins TRBV28 to TRBJ2-4; tentative D call: TRBD2 (6 bases). The end of the DNA fits TRBJ2-1 better, so the J call may be wrong. The source is a woman in her twenties or thirties with Graves' ophthalmopathy. CDR3 region: CASSNRLVQFF. For the CDR3, the DNA is TGTGCCAGCAGCAACCGACTAGTTCAGTTCTTC.